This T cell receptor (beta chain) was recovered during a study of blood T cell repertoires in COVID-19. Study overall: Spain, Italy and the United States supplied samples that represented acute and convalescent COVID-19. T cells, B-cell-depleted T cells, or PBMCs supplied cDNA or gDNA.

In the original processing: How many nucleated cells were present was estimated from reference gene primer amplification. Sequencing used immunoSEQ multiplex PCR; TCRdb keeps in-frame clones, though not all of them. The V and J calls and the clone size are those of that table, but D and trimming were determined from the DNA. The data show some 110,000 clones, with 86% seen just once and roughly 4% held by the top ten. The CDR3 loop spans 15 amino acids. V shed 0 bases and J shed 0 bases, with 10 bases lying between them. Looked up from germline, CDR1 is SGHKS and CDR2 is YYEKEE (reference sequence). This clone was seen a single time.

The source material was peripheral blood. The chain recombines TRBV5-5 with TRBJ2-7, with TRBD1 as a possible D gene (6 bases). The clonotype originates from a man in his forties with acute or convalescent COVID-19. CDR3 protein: CASSLDRESSYEQYF. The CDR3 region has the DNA TGTGCCAGCAGCTTGGACAGGGAAAGCTCCTACGAGCAGTACTTC.